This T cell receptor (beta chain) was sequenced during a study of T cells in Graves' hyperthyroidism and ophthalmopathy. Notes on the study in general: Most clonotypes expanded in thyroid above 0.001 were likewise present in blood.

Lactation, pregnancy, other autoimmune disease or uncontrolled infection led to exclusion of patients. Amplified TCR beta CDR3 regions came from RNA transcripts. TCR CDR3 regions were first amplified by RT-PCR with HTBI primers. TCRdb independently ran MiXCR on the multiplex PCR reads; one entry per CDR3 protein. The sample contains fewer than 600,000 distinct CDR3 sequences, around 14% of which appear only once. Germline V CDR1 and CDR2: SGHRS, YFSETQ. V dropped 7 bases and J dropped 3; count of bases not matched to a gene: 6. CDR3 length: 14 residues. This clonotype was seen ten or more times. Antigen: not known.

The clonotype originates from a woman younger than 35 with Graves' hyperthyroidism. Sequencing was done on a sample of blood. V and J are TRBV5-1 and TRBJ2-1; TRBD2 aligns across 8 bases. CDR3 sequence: CASALAGNYNEQFF. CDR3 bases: TGCGCCAGCGCCCTAGCGGGTAACTACAATGAGCAGTTCTTC.